The 10 T cell receptor beta chains presented below share a single source sample, sequenced in a study of blood T cell repertoires in COVID-19. The protocol was immunoSEQ multiplex PCR, while the TCRdb copy is restricted to in-frame clones and leaves out a portion. Of about 110,000 clones in the sample, about 72% are singletons; the top ten hold more than 7.5%. The source material was peripheral blood. The receptors derive from an older woman with acute or convalescent COVID-19.

This clone has only a few counts. The rearrangement links TRBV20-1 to TRBJ2-5, with TRBD1 matching over 8 bases. This CDR3 has 11 residues. Looked up from germline, CDR1 is DFQATT and CDR2 is SNEGSKA (reference sequence). The junction had 0 bases not matched to a gene; V was cut back by 5 bases and J by 4 bases. DNA of the CDR3: TGCAGTGCTGACAGGGGAGAGACCCAGTACTTC. Translation gives CSADRGETQYF.

The chain links TRBV30 to TRBJ1-2; TRBD1 is a possible D gene (6 bases). This CDR3 comprises 15 residues. The germline V and J ends were trimmed by 0 bases and 1 base, with 12 bases remaining between them. Germline CDR1 GTSNPN, CDR2 SVGIG (reference sequence). CDR3 loop: CAWSVQGRGNYGYTF. Written as DNA, the CDR3 is TGTGCCTGGAGTGTTCAGGGCAGGGGTAACTATGGCTACACCTTC.

The V call is TRBV7-3, the J call TRBJ1-1; tentatively, D is TRBD1 (6 bases). Trimming cost V 6 bases and J 2 bases, with 10 bases left between them. CDR3 length: 13 residues. From germline, CDR1 is SGHTA and CDR2 FQGTGA. The CDR3 reads CASRGTSNTEAFF. The CDR3 DNA reads TGTGCCAGCAGGGGGACATCTAACACTGAAGCTTTCTTT.

The CDR3 reads CATSDPNSPGMKGYTF. Written as DNA, the CDR3 is TGTGCCACCAGTGATCCTAACTCCCCGGGGATGAAGGGCTACACCTTC. The chain has TRBV24-1 and TRBJ1-2, with unresolved D. Trimming removed 3 bases from V and 8 bases from J, with 21 bases in between. Germline values: CDR1 KGHDR, CDR2 SFDVKD. The CDR3 sequence is 16 residues long.

The rearrangement links TRBV25-1 to TRBJ2-1, with 8 bases that match TRBD2. Germline assignment: CDR1 MGHDK and CDR2 SYGVNS. V shed 1 base and J 4 bases; nucleotides not matched to a gene: 12. This CDR3 comprises 18 residues. Written as DNA, the CDR3 is TGTGCCAGCAGTGAATTGGTAGCGGGGCTTTTGGGGTACAATGAGCAGTTCTTC. Protein sequence: CASSELVAGLLGYNEQFF.

This clone was recorded a few times. The genes are TRBV27 and TRBJ1-1; no clear D. The germline gives CDR1 MNHEY, CDR2 SMNVEV (reference sequence). V lost 0 bases, J lost 0 bases, and 8 bases lay in between. The CDR3 consists of 15 residues. The chain's CDR3 is CASSLSPGLNTEAFF. Here the CDR3 DNA reads TGTGCCAGCAGTTTATCCCCCGGGTTGAACACTGAAGCTTTCTTT.

The chain links TRBV10-3 to TRBJ1-2; TRBD1 matches 8 bases. Trimming cost V 5 bases and J 10 bases; bases outside gene matches: 6. Germline V gene sequence: CDR1 ENHRY, CDR2 SYGVKD. The CDR3 spans 12 residues. The CDR3 protein is CAISTGTGDYTF. Here the CDR3 DNA reads TGTGCCATCAGTACCGGGACAGGAGACTACACCTTC.

This chain links TRBV5-4 with TRBJ1-4, with 7 bases fitting TRBD1. J lost 2 bases, V lost 3 bases, and 4 bases had no gene match. Germline V gene lookup returns CDR1 SGHNT and CDR2 YYREEE (reference sequence). The CDR3 covers 15 residues. The DNA of the CDR3 is TGTGCCAGCAGCTCGACAGGGCCCACTAATGAAAAACTGTTTTTT. The encoded protein is CASSSTGPTNEKLFF.

V usage is TRBV3-1 (or the pseudogene TRBV3-2) and J usage is TRBJ1-6; D gene unclear. This CDR3 is built from 13 residues. The germline gives CDR1 LGHDT, CDR2 YNNKEL (reference sequence). V was clipped by 0 bases and J by 7 bases, with 4 bases between them. The CDR3 bases are TGTGCCAGCAGCCAAGAGCGGAATTCACCCCTCCACTTT. This sequence encodes CASSQERNSPLHF.

This chain connects TRBV11-1 to TRBJ1-2; D is ambiguous. V was trimmed by 4 bases and J by 4 bases, leaving 16 bases between them. There are 15 residues in the CDR3. Germline V CDR1 and CDR2: SGHAT, FQDESV (reference sequence). CDR3 protein: CASSSHVDNSYGYTF. The CDR3 DNA reads as TGTGCCAGCAGCTCACACGTTGACAACAGCTATGGCTACACCTTC.